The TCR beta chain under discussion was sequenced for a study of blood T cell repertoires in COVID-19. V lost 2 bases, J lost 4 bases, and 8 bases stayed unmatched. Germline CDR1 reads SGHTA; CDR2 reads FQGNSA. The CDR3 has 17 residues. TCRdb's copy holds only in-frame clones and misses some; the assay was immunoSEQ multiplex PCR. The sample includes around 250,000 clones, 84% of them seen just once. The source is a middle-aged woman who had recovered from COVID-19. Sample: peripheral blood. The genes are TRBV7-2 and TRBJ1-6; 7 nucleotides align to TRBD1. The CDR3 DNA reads TGTGCCAGCAGCTTACTTATGACAGGGCCTTATAATTCACCCCTCCACTTT. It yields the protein CASSLLMTGPYNSPLHF.